The 26 T cell receptor beta chains given below trace back to one sample, sequenced in a study of shared clonotypes between healthy human individuals. The method was immunoSEQ multiplex PCR; TCRdb's version includes in-frame clones alone and lacks a portion of them. The table shows approximately 340,000 clones, with approximately 74% occurring only once. Sequencing was carried out using memory CD4+ T cells sorted from blood. Subset reported: CD45RA-negative fraction. These receptor sequences come from a man younger than 40 in good health.

This clone has a single count. A far larger clone lies a single base away; this is likely a read error. This sample includes further DNA sequences coding for the same CDR3. This rearrangement joins TRBV6-5 to TRBJ2-2; either TRBD1 or TRBD2 may supply D (5 bases each). From germline, CDR1 is MNHEY and CDR2 SVGAGI. The CDR3 totals 13 residues. In DNA, the CDR3 is TGTGCCAGCAGTTACCAGGACACCGGGGAGCTATTTTTT. It codes for CASSYQDTGELFF.

This chain uses TRBV6-6 with TRBJ1-5; D unclear. Germline-derived CDR1 and CDR2 are MNHNY and SVGAGI (reference sequence). The CDR3 sequence is 12 residues long. V lost 5 bases and J 7 bases, leaving 9 bases between the germline ends. CDR3 bases: TGTGCCAGCAGTGACGTGCCCCAGCCCCAGCATTTT. Its protein product is CASSDVPQPQHF.

The chain has TRBV5-1 and TRBJ2-3; no definite D call. Trimming stripped 4 bases from V and 6 bases from J, with 15 bases between. Germline CDR1 is SGHRS and CDR2 is YFSETQ. The length of the CDR3 is 14 residues. The CDR3 nucleotides are TGCGCCAGCAGCAAATCGGACCAACAGGATACGCAGTATTTT. Amino acids: CASSKSDQQDTQYF.

V is TRBV5-5 and J is TRBJ1-3, with no clear D. V lost 6 bases and J lost 0, with 19 bases in between. Germline V gene data show CDR1 as SGHKS and CDR2 as YYEKEE (reference sequence). This CDR3 is 17 amino acids long. CDR3 DNA sequence: TGTGCCAGCACCCTTATAGCTGGTGGCCTCTCTGGAAACACCATATATTTT. As protein: CASTLIAGGLSGNTIYF.

The chain links TRBV7-9 to TRBJ2-1; perhaps TRBD2 as D (5 bases). The CDR3 is made up of 14 amino acids. CDR1 is SEHNR and CDR2 is FQNEAQ in the germline V gene (reference sequence). Between the trimmed V and J ends, which lost 1 base and 6 bases, there was a span of 10 bases. DNA for the CDR3: TGTGCCAGCAGCTTAGTCGGGATAGGCAATGAGCAGTTCTTC. Amino acids: CASSLVGIGNEQFF.

The chain recombines TRBV9 with TRBJ2-1; 8 nucleotides match TRBD2. The CDR3 spans 14 residues. The trim removed 2 bases at V and 5 bases at J, leaving 3 bases unmatched. Per germline, CDR1 SGDLS and CDR2 YYNGEE. The CDR3 coding sequence is TGTGCCAGCAGCGTCCTAGCGGGCGACAATGAGCAGTTCTTC. This codes for CASSVLAGDNEQFF.

Concerning this clone itself: In the same sample, other DNA sequences code for this CDR3. The genes are TRBV18 and TRBJ2-6; D unclear. V was cut by 6 bases and J by 0 bases, with 3 bases left in between. CDR1 and CDR2 (germline): KGHSH, LQKENI. This CDR3 has 13 amino acids. CDR3 nucleotide sequence: TGTGCCAGCTCCCGCTCTGGGGCCAACGTCCTGACTTTC. Translation: CASSRSGANVLTF.

The chain uses TRBV19 and TRBJ2-3; the match to TRBD2 covers 8 bases. The CDR3 has 13 amino acids. From germline, CDR1 is LNHDA and CDR2 SQIVND (reference sequence). Trimming cost V 7 bases and J 5 bases; bases outside gene matches: 5. The CDR3 loop reads CASKPGGIDTQYF. For the CDR3, the DNA is TGTGCCAGTAAACCGGGAGGGATAGATACGCAGTATTTT.

This clone turned up a few times. The rearrangement uses TRBV6-1 and TRBJ2-5, with 9 bases identical to TRBD2. V lost 6 bases, J lost 4 bases, and 3 bases stayed unmatched. Germline lookup yields CDR1 MNHNS and CDR2 SASEGT. The CDR3 has 13 amino acids. CDR3 loop: CASRKLAGETQYF. DNA for the CDR3: TGTGCCAGCAGGAAACTAGCGGGAGAGACCCAGTACTTC.

This rearrangement joins TRBV6-1 to TRBJ2-3; 8 nucleotides line up with TRBD2. Germline V gene data show CDR1 as MNHNS and CDR2 as SASEGT. This CDR3 contains 12 residues. V trimming: 6 bases; J trimming: 9 bases; junction bases outside the gene matches: 5. The CDR3 loop is CASRLAGTTQYF. The CDR3 nucleotides are TGTGCCAGCAGGCTAGCGGGCACCACGCAGTATTTT.

This clone was detected ten times or more. The chain links TRBV25-1 to TRBJ2-7; 12 bases map to TRBD1. The CDR3 has 15 amino acids. After removal of 5 bases from V and 6 bases from J, the junction contained 8 bases not matched to a gene. Germline CDR1 MGHDK, CDR2 SYGVNS. The CDR3 spells CASSTPPGQGAEQYF. The CDR3 region has the DNA TGTGCCAGCAGTACCCCGCCGGGACAGGGGGCCGAGCAGTACTTC.

The gene calls are TRBV25-1 and TRBJ2-7; 7 nucleotides line up with TRBD2. CDR1 is MGHDK, CDR2 SYGVNS, per germline. The length of the CDR3 is 13 residues. The junction had 5 bases not matched to a gene; V was cut back by 6 bases and J by 3 bases. CDR3 sequence reads: CASSPGLFYEQYF. In DNA, the CDR3 is TGTGCCAGCAGCCCGGGACTATTCTACGAGCAGTACTTC.

The V gene is TRBV5-1, the J gene TRBJ2-7; 7 nucleotides line up with TRBD1. This CDR3 has 14 residues. CDR1 is SGHRS, CDR2 YFSETQ, per germline. The trim removed 2 bases at V and 0 bases at J, leaving 2 bases unmatched. The DNA of the CDR3 is TGCGCCAGCAGCTTACAGGGGATCTCCTACGAGCAGTACTTC. Translating gives CASSLQGISYEQYF.

This clone was seen once. The CDR3 DNA follows: TGTGCCAGTAGTATTGGGCGAGATACGCAGTATTTT. It codes for CASSIGRDTQYF. The chain combines TRBV19 with TRBJ2-3; D is ambiguous. The CDR3 totals 12 residues. V was shortened by 3 bases and J by 5 bases, with 6 bases between the two germline ends. Germline V gene data show CDR1 as LNHDA and CDR2 as SQIVND (reference sequence).

The chain uses TRBV6-1 and TRBJ1-5, with D possibly being TRBD1 (6 bases). The CDR3 is made up of 13 amino acids. Trimming stripped 6 bases from V and 3 bases from J, with 9 bases between. Germline V lookup: CDR1 MNHNS, CDR2 SASEGT. The CDR3 sequence is CASSRQDNQPQHF. Here the CDR3 DNA reads TGTGCCAGCAGCCGACAGGACAATCAGCCCCAGCATTTT.

This clone was detected only once. V and J are TRBV10-3 and TRBJ2-5; 7 bases are a match to TRBD1. The CDR3 spans 16 residues. In germline, CDR1 is ENHRY, CDR2 SYGVKD. Unmatched junction bases numbered 9, after V lost 0 bases and J lost 5 bases. In DNA, the CDR3 is TGTGCCATCAGTGAGTCCTCGGTAGGGGGCGGGGAGACCCAGTACTTC. Amino acid sequence: CAISESSVGGGETQYF.

The V call is TRBV6-1, the J call TRBJ2-6; D gene unclear. The CDR3 consists of 15 residues. CDR1 is MNHNS and CDR2 is SASEGT in the germline V gene. Trimming left V 4 bases short and J 2 bases short, with 9 bases between. The CDR3 here is CASSATTAGANVLTF. The CDR3 nucleotides read TGTGCCAGCAGTGCTACTACTGCTGGGGCCAACGTCCTGACTTTC.

By share of the sample, this clone is medium-sized. The chain carries TRBV5-1 and TRBJ2-7; TRBD2 matches at 7 bases. From germline, CDR1 is SGHRS and CDR2 YFSETQ. CDR3 length: 15 residues. V lost 4 bases, J lost 1 base, and 8 bases stayed unmatched. CDR3 DNA sequence: TGCGCCAGCAGCCTGCTTGCGGGAGCATCCTACGAGCAGTACTTC. It is translated as CASSLLAGASYEQYF.

This clone was found a few times. The J gene is TRBJ2-5, the V gene TRBV2; 10 bases agree with TRBD2. Germline V gene data show CDR1 as SNHLY and CDR2 as FYNNEI. The length of the CDR3 is 17 residues. The ends lost 7 bases at V and 3 bases at J; junction bases unmatched: 14. CDR3 residues: CASTGARGLAAEETQYF. As DNA, the CDR3 is TGTGCCAGCACCGGTGCTAGAGGACTAGCGGCCGAAGAGACCCAGTACTTC.

The rearrangement joins TRBV4-1 to TRBJ2-5; 14 nucleotides match TRBD2. The CDR3 runs to 17 residues. Germline assignment: CDR1 MGHRA and CDR2 YSYEKL. The J segment lost 4 bases and the V segment lost 4 bases, leaving 8 bases of the junction unmatched. In nucleotides, the CDR3 is TGCGCCAGCAGCCCAACTGGGACTAGCGGGAGTACAGAGACCCAGTACTTC. It translates to CASSPTGTSGSTETQYF.

The chain links TRBV9 to TRBJ2-7; D is uncertain. The germline V gene encodes CDR1 SGDLS and CDR2 YYNGEE. V dropped 0 bases and J dropped 2 bases, with 9 bases sitting between them. CDR3 length equals 14 residues. CDR3 nucleotides: TGTGCCAGCAGCGTAGGGCAAGAAACCTACGAGCAGTACTTC. It codes for CASSVGQETYEQYF.

This clone was seen more than once but under ten times. V is TRBV5-6 and J is TRBJ2-1, with 7 bases fitting TRBD2. V lost 1 base and J lost 6; bases outside the gene matches: 4. The CDR3 contains 14 residues. Germline values: CDR1 SGHDT, CDR2 YYEEEE. CDR3 in DNA: TGTGCCAGCAGCTTGAGCGGGGTTTCCAATGAGCAGTTCTTC. Translated, it gives CASSLSGVSNEQFF. Together with reference TRBV5-6 and TRBJ2-1, the CDR3 gives the full variable domain: DAGVTQSPTHLIKTRGQQVTLRCSPKSGHDTVSWYQQALGQGPQFIFQYYEEEERQRGNFPDRFSGHQFPNYSSELNVNALLLGDSALYLCASSLSGVSNEQFFGPGTRLTVL.

The chain uses TRBV9 and TRBJ1-1; D remains unclear. Germline CDR1 and CDR2: SGDLS and YYNGEE. The CDR3 spans 14 residues. Deletions cut 1 base from V and 0 bases from J, with 7 bases between. The CDR3 nucleotides read TGTGCCAGCAGCGTAAATGGTTTGAACACTGAAGCTTTCTTT. Its translation is CASSVNGLNTEAFF.

The chain recombines TRBV5-1 with TRBJ2-7; TRBD2 agrees at 12 bases. The CDR3 is 16 residues long. CDR1 and CDR2 from the germline V gene are SGHRS and YFSETQ. After removal of 4 bases from V and 3 bases from J, the junction contained 8 bases not matched to a gene. This chain's CDR3 is CASSPLPSGRDYEQYF. The CDR3 DNA is TGCGCCAGCAGCCCTCTCCCTAGCGGGAGGGACTACGAGCAGTACTTC.

The CDR3 DNA follows: TGTGCCAGCAGCTTAGGGAGGGACTTCACCTATGGCTACACCTTC. Its translation is CASSLGRDFTYGYTF. V usage is TRBV11-2 and J usage is TRBJ1-2, with a possible D match to TRBD1 (5 bases). CDR1 is SGHAT and CDR2 is FQNNGV in the germline V gene. This CDR3 has 15 amino acids. V lost 1 base and J 4 bases, leaving 13 bases between the germline ends.

The chain carries TRBV28 and TRBJ1-2; D gene uncertain. Germline V gene data show CDR1 as MDHEN and CDR2 as SYDVKM. The V end was cut by 3 bases, the J end by 2 bases, with 7 bases between. This CDR3 has 13 amino acids. CDR3 DNA sequence: TGTGCCAGCAGTTTCAGCCGAAACTATGGCTACACCTTC. Amino acids: CASSFSRNYGYTF.